This TCR beta chain is from a study of PD-1 blockade in classical Hodgkin lymphoma. The time point denotes: cycle 4 day 1 (C4D1), after around six weeks of nivolumab. Each patient experienced a relapse that followed autologous stem cell transplantation, and brentuximab vedotin exposure varied. The CD4+ T cells used were purified from thawed PBMCs through magnetic negative selection. Patients' outcomes at their best amounted to complete response, partial response or progressive disease. As concerns this clone: What it binds is not known.

Profiled with immunoSEQ multiplex PCR; TCRdb holds only in-frame clones, not every one. This sample has fewer than 35,000 clones; around 90% occur once, and the top ten carry 0.25% to 0.35%. Points from the study as a whole: Among the patients, those starting nivolumab under 1 year after ASCT were excluded. Healthy donors were reported to have higher baseline TCR diversity than newly diagnosed patients. Baseline diversity was lower in partial responders and progressors than complete responders.

The CDR3 spans 15 residues. The germline V gene has CDR1 ENHRY and CDR2 SYGVKD. Losses at the gene ends were 11 bases for V and 2 bases for J; bases not matched to a gene: 15. Sequencing used CD4+ T cells from blood, obtained before the fourth cycle of nivolumab. V is TRBV10-3 and J is TRBJ2-7; 7 bases match TRBD2. This TCR came from a human donor with classical Hodgkin lymphoma. Written as DNA, the CDR3 is TGTGCCGCCTCTTCAGGGAGGGTGGCCCCCTACGAGCAGTACTTC. As protein: CAASSGRVAPYEQYF.